The 23 T cell receptor beta chains presented below share a single source sample, sequenced in a study of cytomegalovirus exposure and HLA in healthy donors. Use of 60 Vbeta and 13 Jbeta primers characterized the PCR. The table came from immunoSEQ multiplex PCR; TCRdb's copy has only in-frame clones and leaves some out. This sample yields 100,000 to 150,000 clones, of which roughly 71% are seen a single time; approximately 3% belongs to the top ten. The sequenced sample was PBMCs. All receptors derive from a woman in her 40s in good health and CMV-seropositive.

J is TRBJ2-7 and V is TRBV6-4; possible D gene TRBD1, 6 bases. V gave up 2 bases and J gave up 6 bases, with 11 bases separating them. From germline, CDR1 is MRHNA and CDR2 SNTAGT. The CDR3 is made up of 13 amino acids. The CDR3 sequence: CASSDSDRSEQYF. For the CDR3, the DNA is TGTGCCAGCAGTGACAGTGACAGGTCCGAGCAGTACTTC.

The CDR3 is CASSLKQGETGELFF. The CDR3 DNA follows: TGCGCCAGCAGCTTAAAACAGGGAGAAACCGGGGAGCTGTTTTTT. V gene TRBV5-1 combines with J gene TRBJ2-2; D may be TRBD1 (6 bases). Germline loops: CDR1 SGHRS, CDR2 YFSETQ. The germline V and J ends were trimmed by 2 bases and 5 bases, with 13 bases remaining between them. There are 15 residues in the CDR3.

V is TRBV29-1 and J is TRBJ2-7; D is possibly TRBD1 (7 bases). The CDR3 contains 13 residues. V was clipped by 3 bases and J by 3 bases, with 12 bases between them. Germline V gene lookup returns CDR1 SQVTM and CDR2 ANQGSEA. The CDR3 nucleotides are TGCAGCGTTGACCAGGGGGGTCTCTACGAGCAGTACTTC. As protein: CSVDQGGLYEQYF.

The chain joins TRBV18 to TRBJ2-4, with 7 positions matching TRBD1. Germline CDR1 is KGHSH and CDR2 is LQKENI. With 5 bases clipped from V and 8 bases from J, the junction kept 3 bases outside the gene matches. The CDR3 totals 12 residues. CDR3 DNA: TGTGCCAGCTCAGAGGGGGCTGACATTCAGTACTTC. This sequence encodes CASSEGADIQYF.

This clone was counted a few times. The V and J genes are TRBV7-8 and TRBJ1-4; D unresolved. There are 14 residues in the CDR3. Per germline, CDR1 SGHVS and CDR2 FQNEAQ. V was cut by 1 base and J by 4 bases, with 7 bases left in between. The CDR3 DNA reads as TGTGCCAGCAGCTTAGATCTAAGTAATGAAAAACTGTTTTTT. It yields the protein CASSLDLSNEKLFF.

The chain recombines TRBV9 with TRBJ1-2; TRBD1 matches 12 bases. The CDR3 contains 16 residues. Per the germline V gene, CDR1 is SGDLS and CDR2 is YYNGEE. With V trimmed by 4 bases and J by 8 bases, 12 bases remained unmatched. CDR3 residues: CASSPGPGTGGYGYTF. The CDR3 nucleotides read TGTGCCAGCAGCCCCGGTCCCGGGACAGGGGGCTACGGCTACACCTTC.

This chain connects TRBV27 to TRBJ1-4, with D unclear. CDR3 size: 16 residues. V was trimmed by 1 base and J by 0 bases, leaving 9 bases between them. Germline V gene lookup returns CDR1 MNHEY and CDR2 SMNVEV (reference sequence). The CDR3 region is CASSLLRPTTNEKLFF. CDR3 DNA: TGTGCCAGCAGTTTATTGCGGCCTACAACTAATGAAAAACTGTTTTTT.

The V and J genes are TRBV15 and TRBJ1-3; 8 bases match TRBD1. The CDR3 has 16 amino acids. The V gene's germline CDR1 is LNHNV and CDR2 YYDKDF (reference sequence). The V segment lost 4 bases and the J segment 0 bases; nucleotides outside the gene matches: 5. In DNA, the CDR3 is TGTGCCACCAGCACAGATACAGGGGGCTCTGGAAACACCATATATTTT. Its translation: CATSTDTGGSGNTIYF. Supplemented by reference TRBV15 and TRBJ1-3, the full variable domain reads DAMVIQNPRYQVTQFGKPVTLSCSQTLNHNVMYWYQQKSSQAPKLLFHYYDKDFNNEADTPDNFQSRRPNTSFCFLDIRSPGLGDTAMYLCATSTDTGGSGNTIYFGEGSWLTVV.

The V and J genes are TRBV19 and TRBJ1-2, with a possible D match to TRBD1 (6 bases). CDR3 length: 14 amino acids. V lost 6 bases and J lost 2, with 13 bases in between. Germline assignment: CDR1 LNHDA and CDR2 SQIVND (reference sequence). Here the CDR3 reads CASRLPGQNYGYTF. DNA for the CDR3: TGTGCCAGTAGGCTCCCGGGACAAAACTATGGCTACACCTTC.

This chain joins TRBV7-2 and TRBJ2-3; D gene unclear. V was pared by 1 base and J by 5 bases, with 7 bases between. Germline assignment: CDR1 SGHTA and CDR2 FQGNSA. This CDR3 has 13 amino acids. DNA of the CDR3: TGTGCCAGCAGCTTAGATGTGCGAGATACGCAGTATTTT. It is translated as CASSLDVRDTQYF.

This clone appeared a single time. The rearrangement joins TRBV4-3 to TRBJ2-7; 7 bases align to TRBD1. The CDR3 sequence is 15 residues long. V lost 0 bases to trimming and J lost 4 bases; unmatched junction nucleotides: 6. Germline V lookup: CDR1 LGHNA, CDR2 YSLEER. The CDR3 nucleotides are TGCGCCAGCAGCCAAGATCGCAGGGGGTGGTACGAGCAGTACTTC. It encodes CASSQDRRGWYEQYF.

The CDR3 bases are TGTGCCAGCAGCCTTTCCCTGAACACTGAAGCTTTCTTT. Translating gives CASSLSLNTEAFF. This chain joins TRBV2 and TRBJ1-1; D not certain. The germline gives CDR1 SNHLY, CDR2 FYNNEI. The CDR3 extends over 13 amino acids. Deletions cut 6 bases from V and 0 bases from J, with 8 bases between.

This clone was counted a single time. This rearrangement joins TRBV27 to TRBJ1-2; 8 bases are shared with TRBD1. Germline CDR1 MNHEY, CDR2 SMNVEV (reference sequence). Unmatched junction bases numbered 3, after V lost 5 bases and J lost 7 bases. This CDR3 is built from 12 residues. CDR3 bases: TGTGCCAGCAGTCCGACAGGGGCTGGCTACACCTTC. It is translated as CASSPTGAGYTF.

The V call is TRBV5-8, the J call TRBJ1-5; a possible D gene is TRBD1 (6 bases). This CDR3 is 14 amino acids long. V was pared by 4 bases and J by 3 bases, with 11 bases between. Germline V gene lookup returns CDR1 SGHTS and CDR2 YDEGEE. CDR3 amino acids: CASSVKGVNQPQHF. The CDR3 region has the DNA TGTGCCAGCAGCGTGAAGGGGGTCAATCAGCCCCAGCATTTT. Using reference TRBV5-8 and TRBJ1-5 for the parts outside the CDR3, the full variable domain is EAGVTQSPTHLIKTRGQQATLRCSPISGHTSVYWYQQALGLGLQFLLWYDEGEERNRGNFPPRFSGRQFPNYSSELNVNALELEDSALYLCASSVKGVNQPQHFGDGTRLSIL.

The V gene is TRBV5-4, the J gene TRBJ2-3, with D perhaps TRBD1 (6 bases). Germline V gives CDR1 SGHNT, CDR2 YYREEE (reference sequence). The length of the CDR3 is 13 residues. Trimming shortened V by 6 bases and J by 4 bases, and 12 bases separated the two germline ends. As DNA, the CDR3 is TGTGCCAGCACCTTACAGGGCGCAGATACGCAGTATTTT. Encoded protein: CASTLQGADTQYF.

This clone showed up just once. The gene calls are TRBV28 and TRBJ1-1; no reliable D call. This CDR3 comprises 14 residues. Trimming pared 6 bases from V and 1 base from J, leaving 12 bases between. Germline V gene data show CDR1 as MDHEN and CDR2 as SYDVKM. DNA for the CDR3: TGTGCCAGCAGCCCCCTGGGAGAGAACACTGAAGCTTTCTTT. Protein: CASSPLGENTEAFF.

The chain uses TRBV5-4 and TRBJ2-7; weak D call: TRBD2 (5 bases). The V gene lost 3 bases and the J gene lost 3 bases, with 10 bases spanning the gap. The CDR3 spans 13 residues. CDR1 and CDR2 (germline): SGHNT, YYREEE (reference sequence). This CDR3 reads CASSSGSVYEQYF. CDR3 nucleotides: TGTGCCAGCAGCTCGGGATCCGTCTACGAGCAGTACTTC.

The V call is TRBV2, the J call TRBJ1-2; 10 bases agree with TRBD1. The CDR3 covers 15 residues. In germline, CDR1 is SNHLY, CDR2 FYNNEI. V was clipped by 4 bases and J by 5 bases; unmatched bases: 7. CDR3 sequence: CASSVEGQGSYGYTF. CDR3 in DNA: TGTGCCAGCAGTGTGGAGGGACAGGGGTCTTATGGCTACACCTTC.

CDR3 sequence (DNA): TGTGCCAGCAGCTTAGGGGGGCTAGCGGGGGACTACAATGAGCAGTTCTTC. Its protein product is CASSLGGLAGDYNEQFF. The chain couples TRBV7-9 to TRBJ2-1; TRBD2 aligns across 10 bases. This CDR3 has 17 residues. Germline trimming cut 1 base from V and 3 bases from J; bases unmatched to any gene: 6. Germline assignment: CDR1 SEHNR and CDR2 FQNEAQ (reference sequence).

The DNA of the CDR3 is TGTGCCAGCAGGGCTGAGAGGGACTCTGGAAACACCATATATTTT. Encoded protein: CASRAERDSGNTIYF. The chain combines TRBV2 with TRBJ1-3; D not certain. Trimming stripped 6 bases from V and 0 bases from J, with 12 bases between. Per the germline V gene, CDR1 is SNHLY and CDR2 is FYNNEI. This CDR3 comprises 15 residues.

The J gene is TRBJ2-3, the V gene TRBV6-5; D perhaps matches TRBD2 (5 bases). CDR1 MNHEY and CDR2 SVGAGI come from the germline V gene. The CDR3 has 15 residues. Trimming took off 4 bases at V and 2 bases at J, with 13 bases between the two ends. The CDR3 DNA follows: TGTGCCAGCAGTTTACTCGGGGTAGCCACAGATACGCAGTATTTT. Its translation is CASSLLGVATDTQYF.

The chain employs TRBV4-1 and TRBJ1-1; a weak D match, TRBD1 (6 bases). The V end was cut by 4 bases, the J end by 6 bases, with 18 bases between. Germline V CDR1 and CDR2: MGHRA, YSYEKL. This CDR3 contains 15 residues. The CDR3 is CASSPIWGGAAEAFF. CDR3 in DNA: TGCGCCAGCAGCCCCATCTGGGGGGGCGCCGCTGAAGCTTTCTTT.

This clone showed up just once. The chain joins TRBV14 to TRBJ1-2; D may be TRBD1 (5 bases). The germline V and J ends were trimmed by 0 bases and 2 bases, with 7 bases remaining between them. Germline V gives CDR1 SGHDN, CDR2 FVKESK. CDR3 size: 14 residues. This CDR3 is CASSQEKGNYGYTF. CDR3 DNA: TGTGCCAGCAGCCAAGAGAAGGGGAACTATGGCTACACCTTC. Using reference TRBV14 and TRBJ1-2 for the parts outside the CDR3, the full variable domain is EAGVTQFPSHSVIEKGQTVTLRCDPISGHDNLYWYRRVMGKEIKFLLHFVKESKQDESGMPNNRFLAERTGGTYSTLKVQPAELEDSGVYFCASSQEKGNYGYTFGSGTRLTVV.